One and the same sample provided the 30 T cell receptor beta chains below, sequenced in a study of blood T cell repertoires in COVID-19. Clones were sequenced by immunoSEQ multiplex PCR, and TCRdb holds only the in-frame ones, with some missing. Among 120,000 to 150,000 clones, approximately 92% were seen once, and the ten largest hold 3% to 3.5%. Sample: peripheral blood. The source is a woman aged 60 to 75 with active COVID-19.

CDR3 sequence (DNA): TGTGCCAGCACCCGGGGAGGGTTGTGGGAAAAACTGTTTTTT. Translating it yields CASTRGGLWEKLFF. The V and J genes are TRBV28 and TRBJ1-4, with D unclear. This CDR3 spans 14 amino acids. Trimming left V 7 bases short and J 8 bases short, with 17 bases between. Germline V gene data show CDR1 as MDHEN and CDR2 as SYDVKM.

A note on this clone: Distinct nucleotide sequences in the sample also encode this CDR3. V and J are TRBV29-1 and TRBJ1-5; TRBD1 matches 7 bases. The trim removed 4 bases at V and 3 bases at J, leaving 3 bases unmatched. The CDR3 totals 13 residues. Looked up from germline, CDR1 is SQVTM and CDR2 is ANQGSEA. CDR3 in DNA: TGCAGCGTTGCCACAGGGGTCAATCAGCCCCAGCATTTT. Translated, it gives CSVATGVNQPQHF.

This clone has only a few counts. The chain couples TRBV27 to TRBJ1-1; D is unclear. Germline lookup yields CDR1 MNHEY and CDR2 SMNVEV (reference sequence). The germline V and J ends were trimmed by 7 bases and 3 bases, with 12 bases remaining between them. The CDR3 loop spans 13 amino acids. The CDR3 loop is CASMSLIHTEAFF. DNA of the CDR3: TGTGCCAGCATGAGTCTTATACACACTGAAGCTTTCTTT.

V and J are TRBV7-7 and TRBJ2-2; D may be TRBD2 (5 bases). Germline CDR1 SSHAT, CDR2 FNYEAQ (reference sequence). Trimming stripped 5 bases from V and 2 bases from J, with 9 bases between. The CDR3 extends over 14 amino acids. Written as DNA, the CDR3 is TGTGCCAGCAGCCCTACTAGAAACACCGGGGAGCTGTTTTTT. Amino acid sequence: CASSPTRNTGELFF.

This chain uses TRBV5-8 with TRBJ2-3, with 7 bases that match TRBD2. V dropped 0 bases and J dropped 6; count of bases not matched to a gene: 10. The CDR3 has 16 residues. Germline CDR1 and CDR2: SGHTS and YDEGEE. The CDR3 is CASSLGLAALEDTQYF. CDR3 bases: TGTGCCAGCAGCTTGGGTCTAGCGGCCCTCGAGGATACGCAGTATTTT. The full variable domain, with the rest looked up from reference TRBV5-8 and TRBJ2-3, is EAGVTQSPTHLIKTRGQQATLRCSPISGHTSVYWYQQALGLGLQFLLWYDEGEERNRGNFPPRFSGRQFPNYSSELNVNALELEDSALYLCASSLGLAALEDTQYFGPGTRLTVL.

The chain has TRBV29-1 and TRBJ2-1; D call uncertain. Between the trimmed V and J ends, which lost 3 bases and 4 bases, there was a span of 16 bases. CDR1 is SQVTM, CDR2 ANQGSEA, per germline. The CDR3 contains 15 residues. CDR3 nucleotide sequence: TGCAGCGTTGAGCCCCGGGTACTCTATTACAATGAGCAGTTCTTC. The encoded protein is CSVEPRVLYYNEQFF.

The rearrangement joins TRBV11-3 to TRBJ2-1, with D possibly matching TRBD2 (6 bases). The CDR3 is 14 residues long. CDR1 is SGHNT and CDR2 is YENEEA in the germline V gene. Trimming shortened V by 1 base and J by 4 bases, and 8 bases separated the two germline ends. CDR3 sequence reads: CASSLGAGYNEQFF. For the CDR3, the DNA is TGTGCCAGCAGCTTAGGGGCGGGGTACAATGAGCAGTTCTTC.

The chain uses TRBV7-9 and TRBJ2-1, with 11 positions matching TRBD2. V gave up 8 bases and J gave up 10 bases; unmatched junction bases: 7. Germline CDR1 SEHNR, CDR2 FQNEAQ (reference sequence). The CDR3 has 13 residues. CDR3 sequence reads: CASGTSGSLEQFF. The CDR3 DNA is TGTGCCAGCGGTACTAGCGGGAGTTTGGAGCAGTTCTTC.

The CDR3 region is CAWSVSRTGELFF. CDR3 DNA: TGTGCCTGGTCGGTTAGCAGAACCGGGGAGCTGTTTTTT. This chain connects TRBV30 to TRBJ2-2, with D hard to call. The V and J ends lost 5 bases and 5 bases respectively, with 12 bases between them. This CDR3 region has 13 residues. CDR1 and CDR2 (germline): GTSNPN, SVGIG (reference sequence). Filled out from reference TRBV30 and TRBJ2-2, the complete variable domain reads SQTIHQWPATLVQPVGSPLSLECTVEGTSNPNLYWYRQAAGRGLQLLFYSVGIGQISSEVPQNLSASRPQDRQFILSSKKLLLSDSGFYLCAWSVSRTGELFFGEGSRLTVL.

CDR3 loop: CASSQGVSETDTQYF. As DNA, the CDR3 is TGTGCCAGCAGCCAAGGGGTTAGCGAGACAGATACGCAGTATTTT. This rearrangement joins TRBV3-1 (or the pseudogene TRBV3-2) to TRBJ2-3; a weak D match, TRBD2 (5 bases). The CDR3 is made up of 15 amino acids. Germline CDR1 LGHDT, CDR2 YNNKEL (reference sequence). Trimming removed 1 base from V and 3 bases from J, with 11 bases in between.

This clone has only a few counts. The genes are TRBV4-2 and TRBJ2-1; 10 bases line up with TRBD2. The CDR3 totals 14 residues. CDR1 and CDR2 (germline): LGHNA, YNFKEQ. Trimming at V came to 3 bases and at J to 10 bases, leaving 6 bases not matched to a gene. CDR3 region: CASSQIAGGREQFF. Written as DNA, the CDR3 is TGTGCCAGCAGCCAGATAGCGGGAGGTCGCGAGCAGTTCTTC.

The chain combines TRBV5-5 with TRBJ2-3; D remains ambiguous. Germline CDR1 reads SGHKS; CDR2 reads YYEKEE (reference sequence). V shed 3 bases and J shed 1 base, with 9 bases lying between them. The CDR3 totals 14 residues. CDR3 coding DNA: TGTGCCAGCAGCTCTGGGCACCGCACAGATACGCAGTATTTT. This codes for CASSSGHRTDTQYF.

The chain links TRBV11-2 to TRBJ1-2; D is possibly TRBD1 (5 bases). Germline values: CDR1 SGHAT, CDR2 FQNNGV. Trimming took off 0 bases at V and 5 bases at J, with 10 bases between the two ends. The CDR3 has 14 amino acids. CDR3 bases: TGTGCCAGCAGCTTAGATACGCCAGGGTATGGCTACACCTTC. Translated: CASSLDTPGYGYTF. Filled out from reference TRBV11-2 and TRBJ1-2, the complete variable domain reads EAGVAQSPRYKIIEKRQSVAFWCNPISGHATLYWYQQILGQGPKLLIQFQNNGVVDDSQLPKDRFSAERLKGVDSTLKIQPAKLEDSAVYLCASSLDTPGYGYTFGSGTRLTVV.

The genes are TRBV20-1 and TRBJ1-2; 12 nucleotides line up with TRBD1. CDR1 and CDR2 from the germline V gene are DFQATT and SNEGSKA (reference sequence). The CDR3 has 15 residues. V lost 3 bases, J lost 3 bases, and 5 bases stayed unmatched. The CDR3 spells CSASMGTGGDYGYTF. The DNA for the CDR3 is TGCAGTGCTAGTATGGGGACAGGGGGCGACTATGGCTACACCTTC.

The rearrangement joins TRBV19 to TRBJ1-5, with a possible D match to TRBD1 (5 bases). V lost 7 bases and J 4 bases, leaving 14 bases between the germline ends. Germline CDR1 reads LNHDA; CDR2 reads SQIVND (reference sequence). The CDR3 is 14 residues long. The CDR3: CASNKGTQNQPQHF. The CDR3 coding sequence is TGTGCCAGTAATAAAGGGACTCAAAATCAGCCCCAGCATTTT.

V gene TRBV28 combines with J gene TRBJ2-7, with a tentative D call TRBD1 (6 bases). The CDR3 contains 14 residues. The V gene lost 6 bases and the J gene lost 6 bases, with 18 bases spanning the gap. CDR1 is MDHEN, CDR2 SYDVKM, per germline. CDR3 residues: CASSITGRIGEQYF. CDR3 nucleotides: TGTGCCAGCAGCATTACAGGGAGAATCGGCGAGCAGTACTTC.

The chain links TRBV10-3 to TRBJ2-7, with a tentative D call TRBD2 (5 bases). The germline gives CDR1 ENHRY, CDR2 SYGVKD. Trimming took 3 bases from V and 4 from J, leaving 7 bases between them. This CDR3 region has 12 residues. For the CDR3, the DNA is TGTGCCATCAGTGAATCGGGGTACGAGCAGTACTTC. Protein product: CAISESGYEQYF.

This CDR3 is CASMLNTGELFF. CDR3 DNA sequence: TGTGCCAGCATGTTAAACACCGGGGAGCTGTTTTTT. The chain joins TRBV12-3 or TRBV12-4 to TRBJ2-2; no reliable D call. Between the trimmed V and J ends, which lost 7 bases and 2 bases, there was a span of 5 bases. This CDR3 is built from 12 residues.

The genes are TRBV5-4 and TRBJ2-1; D not resolved. Germline lookup yields CDR1 SGHNT and CDR2 YYREEE (reference sequence). This CDR3 is 15 amino acids long. The germline V and J ends were trimmed by 4 bases and 6 bases, with 17 bases remaining between them. This chain's CDR3 is CASSLTLKVGNEQFF. The CDR3 coding sequence is TGTGCCAGCAGCCTAACACTAAAGGTCGGCAATGAGCAGTTCTTC. Together with reference TRBV5-4 and TRBJ2-1, the CDR3 gives the full variable domain: ETGVTQSPTHLIKTRGQQVTLRCSSQSGHNTVSWYQQALGQGPQFIFQYYREEENGRGNFPPRFSGLQFPNYSSELNVNALELDDSALYLCASSLTLKVGNEQFFGPGTRLTVL.

The rearrangement uses TRBV7-9 and TRBJ2-1; 9 bases map to TRBD2. V gave up 5 bases and J gave up 5 bases; unmatched junction bases: 10. CDR1 and CDR2 from the germline V gene are SEHNR and FQNEAQ (reference sequence). The CDR3 covers 16 residues. CDR3 bases: TGTGCCAGCAGCAAATTGGGACTAGCTTTAAACAATGAGCAGTTCTTC. It codes for CASSKLGLALNNEQFF.

V is TRBV15 and J is TRBJ1-5; D is undetermined. The CDR3 is made up of 15 amino acids. Germline CDR1 and CDR2: LNHNV and YYDKDF (reference sequence). V was cut by 3 bases and J by 4 bases, with 13 bases left in between. CDR3: CATSSDPSANQPQHF. CDR3 bases: TGTGCCACCAGCAGCGATCCGAGTGCGAATCAGCCCCAGCATTTT.

This sequence joins TRBV20-1 and TRBJ1-1, with D hard to call. V lost 3 bases to trimming and J lost 1 base, with 12 bases between them. Germline V lookup: CDR1 DFQATT, CDR2 SNEGSKA (reference sequence). This CDR3 has 14 amino acids. CDR3 amino acids: CSASSWAENTEAFF. The CDR3 DNA reads TGCAGTGCTAGTTCGTGGGCCGAGAACACTGAAGCTTTCTTT.

This chain links TRBV9 with TRBJ2-5, with 9 bases aligning to TRBD2. V shed 0 bases, J shed 5 bases, and the junction held 5 bases outside the gene matches. The CDR3 sequence is 15 residues long. CDR1 is SGDLS, CDR2 YYNGEE, per germline. The CDR3 protein is CASSVGPTSGETQYF. The CDR3 DNA sequence: TGTGCCAGCAGCGTAGGCCCGACTAGCGGTGAGACCCAGTACTTC.

The V and J genes are TRBV7-9 and TRBJ1-4, with a possible D match to TRBD1 (5 bases). Germline V gene data show CDR1 as SEHNR and CDR2 as FQNEAQ (reference sequence). V gave up 5 bases and J gave up 8 bases, with 12 bases separating them. The CDR3 contains 13 residues. The CDR3, as DNA: TGTGCCAGCAGCCTGGGGGACTGGGAAAAACTGTTTTTT. Translation gives CASSLGDWEKLFF.

There are a few counts of this clone. This chain joins TRBV4-1 and TRBJ1-2; unclear D gene. V lost 0 bases, J lost 5 bases, and 13 bases lay in between. There are 15 residues in the CDR3. CDR1 and CDR2 (germline): MGHRA, YSYEKL. The CDR3 sequence is CASSQDPASEYGYTF. CDR3 DNA sequence: TGCGCCAGCAGCCAAGATCCTGCAAGCGAGTATGGCTACACCTTC.

The genes are TRBV5-4 and TRBJ1-1; D unclear. CDR1 is SGHNT and CDR2 is YYREEE in the germline V gene (reference sequence). Trimming took off 4 bases at V and 6 bases at J, with 22 bases between the two ends. The CDR3 consists of 16 residues. CDR3 sequence reads: CASSGRTGEGWAEAFF. The DNA for the CDR3 is TGTGCCAGCAGCGGGCGGACGGGCGAGGGCTGGGCTGAAGCTTTCTTT.

This chain uses TRBV12-3 or TRBV12-4 with TRBJ1-1; no clear D gene. The CDR3 is made up of 12 amino acids. Trimming took 6 bases from V and 6 from J, leaving 11 bases between them. CDR3 sequence: CASRGLLAEAFF. The DNA for the CDR3 is TGTGCCAGCAGAGGACTTCTAGCTGAAGCTTTCTTT.

The V call is TRBV6-2 or TRBV6-3, the J call TRBJ2-3, with 10 bases lining up with TRBD2. Germline CDR1 reads MNHEY; CDR2 reads SVGEGT. The CDR3 spans 18 residues. Trimming cost V 2 bases and J 5 bases; bases outside gene matches: 13. As DNA, the CDR3 is TGTGCCAGCAGTTACCTTCTAGCGGGAGCAGCCCCGCGAGATACGCAGTATTTT. This gives the protein CASSYLLAGAAPRDTQYF.

In nucleotides, the CDR3 is TGTGCCAGCAGTGTAGGCAGGGGGCTGAACAGCGTTCAGTACTTC. Its translation: CASSVGRGLNSVQYF. The chain joins TRBV2 to TRBJ2-4, with 8 bases matching TRBD1. The germline CDR1 and CDR2 sequences are SNHLY and FYNNEI. The CDR3 runs 15 residues. Trimming at V came to 4 bases and at J to 11 bases, leaving 13 bases not matched to a gene.

V is TRBV29-1 and J is TRBJ1-5; 8 nucleotides align to TRBD1. The CDR3 covers 13 residues. Germline CDR1 and CDR2: SQVTM and ANQGSEA. V lost 7 bases to trimming and J lost 9 bases; unmatched junction nucleotides: 11. The CDR3 spells CSAGQGADGPQHF. CDR3 nucleotide sequence: TGCAGCGCCGGACAGGGAGCCGATGGGCCCCAGCATTTT.